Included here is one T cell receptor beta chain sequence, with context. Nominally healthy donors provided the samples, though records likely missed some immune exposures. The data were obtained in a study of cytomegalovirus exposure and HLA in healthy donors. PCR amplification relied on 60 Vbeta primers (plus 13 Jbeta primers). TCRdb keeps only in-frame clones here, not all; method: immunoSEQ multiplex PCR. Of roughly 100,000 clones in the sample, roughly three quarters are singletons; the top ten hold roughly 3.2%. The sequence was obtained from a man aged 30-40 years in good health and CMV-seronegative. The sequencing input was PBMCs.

The CDR3 region has the DNA TGTGCCAGCAGAGGACAGGCCCTGGGAGTTTATGGCTACACCTTC. Protein product: CASRGQALGVYGYTF. This sequence joins TRBV6-1 and TRBJ1-2; TRBD1 aligns across 7 bases. The CDR3 has 15 amino acids. Germline CDR1 reads MNHNS; CDR2 reads SASEGT. J was trimmed by 5 bases and V by 6 bases; bases with no gene match: 12.